The clone carrying this T cell receptor (beta chain) appeared once. Its antigen is undetermined. Germline V lookup: CDR1 LNHDA, CDR2 SQIVND (reference sequence). This CDR3 is built from 16 residues. V was trimmed by 2 bases and J by 2 bases, leaving 15 bases between them. It was with 60 Vbeta and 13 Jbeta primers that the PCR ran. Clones were read by immunoSEQ multiplex PCR, and TCRdb kept only the in-frame ones, dropping some. The table lists under 250,000 clones, about 79% of them singletons, with 1.5% to 2% in the top ten. This sample is part of a study of cytomegalovirus exposure and HLA in healthy donors. Points from the study as a whole: A later analysis reportedly found fewer N-insertions in an Asian-associated ancestry cluster than the approximately 700-donor mean.

The chain has TRBV19 and TRBJ2-5; no definite D call. The receptor's source is a male donor in good health and CMV-seronegative. The sequencing sample was made of PBMCs. The CDR3 nucleotides read TGTGCCAGTAGTATACAGGCAAAAAGCCCACAAGAGACCCAGTACTTC. Amino acid sequence: CASSIQAKSPQETQYF.